One and the same sample provided the 2 T cell receptor beta chains below, sequenced in a study of CD8 T cells in Susac syndrome (dated by TCRdb to between 2018 and 2021). The library was made by the immunoSEQ multiplex PCR assay. RNA was extracted using the RNeasy kit, and about 0.45 to 1 microgram was reverse transcribed with random hexamers. Through fastp at Q25 and MiXCR, TCRdb rebuilt clones from the public reads, retaining in-frame beta chains. CDR3 protein sequences are deduplicated, and each keeps its most common genes and DNA. Recorded for this sample are roughly 120,000 distinct CDR3 sequences; over 85% of them occurred a single time. The top ten clonotypes cover around 0.087% of the sample. The source material was CD4+ T cells from PBMCs. These receptor sequences come from a human donor in good health.

This rearrangement joins TRBV29-1 to TRBJ2-2, with 8 bases aligning to TRBD2. Germline V gives CDR1 SQVTM, CDR2 ANQGSEA. This CDR3 comprises 12 residues. This CDR3 reads CSGSGKGGELFF. In DNA form, the CDR3 reads TGCAGTGGTAGCGGGAAGGGCGGGGAGCTGTTTTTT.

The chain links TRBV30 to TRBJ1-1; 7 bases fit TRBD1. The germline gives CDR1 GTSNPN, CDR2 SVGIG (reference sequence). The CDR3 length is 14 residues. V dropped 5 bases and J dropped 1; count of bases not matched to a gene: 7. CDR3 residues: CAWEGARWNTEAFF. DNA of the CDR3: TGTGCCTGGGAGGGGGCACGTTGGAACACTGAAGCTTTCTTT.